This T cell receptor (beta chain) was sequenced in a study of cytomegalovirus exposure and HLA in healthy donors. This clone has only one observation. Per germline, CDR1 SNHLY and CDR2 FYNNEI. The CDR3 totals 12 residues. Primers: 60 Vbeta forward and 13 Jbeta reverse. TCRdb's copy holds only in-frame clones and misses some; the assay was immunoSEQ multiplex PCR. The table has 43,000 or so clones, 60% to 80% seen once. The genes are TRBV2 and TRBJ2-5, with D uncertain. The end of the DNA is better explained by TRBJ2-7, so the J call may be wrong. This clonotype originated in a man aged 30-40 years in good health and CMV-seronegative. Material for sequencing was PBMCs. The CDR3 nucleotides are TGTGCCAGCAGTGTAATTTTGTCCGAGCAGTACTTC. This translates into CASSVILSEQYF.